This T cell receptor (beta chain) was documented in a study of T cell repertoires in cytomegalovirus infection. In the study overall: Well-studied HLA-B-restricted epitopes and recently identified HLA-C-restricted epitopes of CMV were both used in the study. Public TCR beta signatures provided an indication of both CMV infection and a matching HLA type.

This clonotype was seen only a few times. Its antigen is still unknown. Findings and caveats of the study: Based on cumulative public TCR beta family frequency, carriers of CMV plus the relevant HLA were identified. HLA-C-restricted, CMV-specific TCR beta clonotypes were dominant ex vivo.

A single record per CDR3 protein comes from TCRdb applying MiXCR to the reads. The table has some 940,000 distinct CDR3 sequences, around 31% seen once. Looked up from germline, CDR1 is LNHDA and CDR2 is SQIVND (reference sequence). The V gene lost 1 base and the J gene lost 10 bases, with 11 bases spanning the gap. CDR3 length: 13 residues. Source: cultured CD8+ T cells from PBMCs, taken from culture after CMV antigen stimulation. This chain links TRBV19 with TRBJ2-1; possibly TRBD1 or TRBD2 for D (6 bases each). This TCR was sampled from a human donor in good health (CMV status not recorded). Some clones in this sample may be carry-over from other donors' samples. CDR3 bases: TGTGCCAGTAGTATAGCCCGGGGGCGGGAGCAGTTCTTC. This codes for CASSIARGREQFF.